One sample yielded the 15 T cell receptor beta chains listed below, sequenced in a study of cytomegalovirus exposure and HLA in healthy donors. The PCR had 60 Vbeta and 13 Jbeta primers. Measured with immunoSEQ multiplex PCR; TCRdb has only the in-frame clones, and not every one. The sample consists of roughly 150,000 clones, 70% to 85% of them appearing once. The source material was PBMCs. These receptors were taken from a woman between 45 and 60 years old in good health and CMV-seropositive.

The chain is built from TRBV9 and TRBJ1-1; 8 bases agree with TRBD1. The junction had 3 bases not matched to a gene; V was cut back by 4 bases and J by 1 base. The length of the CDR3 is 14 residues. CDR1 and CDR2 (germline): SGDLS, YYNGEE. CDR3 DNA sequence: TGTGCCAGCAGCAAGGGACAGGCGAACACTGAAGCTTTCTTT. Amino acids: CASSKGQANTEAFF.

V gene TRBV7-8 combines with J gene TRBJ1-5; 7 bases map to TRBD1. After removal of 5 bases from V and 2 bases from J, the junction contained 9 bases not matched to a gene. The CDR3 runs to 16 residues. Per the germline V gene, CDR1 is SGHVS and CDR2 is FQNEAQ. CDR3 coding DNA: TGTGCCAGCAGCCAGGGACAGCCACGAGGCAATCAGCCCCAGCATTTT. Its protein is CASSQGQPRGNQPQHF.

The CDR3 loop is CASSLRTGLGTDTQYF. CDR3 nucleotide sequence: TGCGCCAGCAGCCTACGGACAGGCCTAGGCACAGATACGCAGTATTTT. This chain uses TRBV5-1 with TRBJ2-3; TRBD1 matches at 7 bases. The CDR3 contains 16 residues. After removal of 4 bases from V and 1 base from J, the junction contained 9 bases not matched to a gene. From germline, CDR1 is SGHRS and CDR2 YFSETQ.

The rearrangement joins TRBV7-2 to TRBJ2-7; 9 bases line up with TRBD1. V dropped 5 bases and J dropped 3; count of bases not matched to a gene: 11. This CDR3 has 16 amino acids. Germline-derived CDR1 and CDR2 are SGHTA and FQGNSA. The CDR3 protein is CASSASTGGPFYEQYF. As DNA, the CDR3 is TGTGCCAGCAGCGCCTCTACAGGGGGCCCATTCTACGAGCAGTACTTC.

In its sample, this clone was seen once. The genes are TRBV4-3 and TRBJ2-1, with 13 bases that match TRBD2. J was trimmed by 2 bases and V by 8 bases; bases with no gene match: 0. CDR3 length equals 14 residues. The germline V gene has CDR1 LGHNA and CDR2 YSLEER. This chain's CDR3 is CASGTSGAYNEQFF. The CDR3 nucleotides read TGCGCCAGCGGGACTAGCGGGGCCTACAATGAGCAGTTCTTC.

The chain employs TRBV10-1 and TRBJ2-7; D perhaps matches TRBD1 (6 bases). CDR3 length: 14 residues. CDR1 and CDR2 from the germline V gene are WNHNN and SYGVQD (reference sequence). V lost 2 bases and J 3 bases, leaving 11 bases between the germline ends. The DNA of the CDR3 is TGCGCCAGCAGTGAGACAGGGCGATTCTACGAGCAGTACTTC. Translated: CASSETGRFYEQYF.

This clone was recorded only once. The rearrangement joins TRBV10-3 to TRBJ2-2; 8 bases fit TRBD2. The CDR3 length is 18 residues. Trimming took 4 bases from V and 4 from J; bases not matched to a gene: 14. Germline CDR1 ENHRY, CDR2 SYGVKD. Written as DNA, the CDR3 is TGTGCCATCAGTGTTGGAGCGGGGGCCGTGTCTGGCACCGGGGAGCTGTTTTTT. Amino acid sequence: CAISVGAGAVSGTGELFF.

The rearrangement links TRBV5-8 to TRBJ1-3; D not resolved. CDR3 length equals 13 residues. V lost 4 bases, J lost 4 bases, and 9 bases lay in between. Germline V lookup: CDR1 SGHTS, CDR2 YDEGEE. In nucleotides, the CDR3 is TGTGCCAGCAGCCCCTCACGGGGAAACACCATATATTTT. It specifies CASSPSRGNTIYF.

The CDR3 DNA follows: TGCGCCAGCAGCTTGGGTCCGACTAGCGGAAACTACAATGAGCAGTTCTTC. Translation gives CASSLGPTSGNYNEQFF. The chain carries TRBV5-1 and TRBJ2-1; 9 bases match TRBD2. Germline values: CDR1 SGHRS, CDR2 YFSETQ. V lost 0 bases to trimming and J lost 3 bases; unmatched junction nucleotides: 7. The CDR3 covers 17 residues.

The chain recombines TRBV30 with TRBJ1-2, with D tentatively TRBD1 (5 bases). Trimming stripped 6 bases from V and 2 bases from J, with 7 bases between. Looked up from germline, CDR1 is GTSNPN and CDR2 is SVGIG (reference sequence). The CDR3 contains 11 residues. The DNA for the CDR3 is TGTGCCTGCGACAGAAACTATGGCTACACCTTC. It specifies CACDRNYGYTF.

The chain is built from TRBV5-3 and TRBJ2-3; D is uncertain. TRBV5-3 is an ORF for which the function is uncertain. V was pared by 1 base and J by 0 bases, with 6 bases between. This CDR3 comprises 14 residues. CDR3 region: CARSLKTSTDTQYF. Here the CDR3 DNA reads TGTGCCAGAAGCTTGAAGACAAGCACAGATACGCAGTATTTT.

The chain recombines TRBV7-9 with TRBJ2-7, with D perhaps matching TRBD2 (6 bases). V lost 5 bases, J lost 3 bases, and 8 bases lay in between. The CDR3 extends over 12 amino acids. CDR1 SEHNR and CDR2 FQNEAQ come from the germline V gene (reference sequence). CDR3 protein: CASSHGSYEQYF. The CDR3 nucleotides read TGTGCCAGCAGCCACGGGAGCTACGAGCAGTACTTC.

The rearrangement joins TRBV7-9 to TRBJ1-1; TRBD1 matches at 8 bases. J lost 1 base, V lost 5 bases, and 6 bases had no gene match. The germline CDR1 and CDR2 sequences are SEHNR and FQNEAQ (reference sequence). The CDR3 runs 15 residues. The CDR3 DNA sequence: TGTGCCAGCAGCCCTAGACAGGGGAGGAACACTGAAGCTTTCTTT. Protein product: CASSPRQGRNTEAFF.

The chain recombines TRBV2 with TRBJ1-5, with D tentatively TRBD1 (6 bases). V lost 7 bases, J lost 4 bases, and 17 bases lay in between. The CDR3 extends over 15 amino acids. Germline CDR1 and CDR2: SNHLY and FYNNEI. CDR3 residues: CASTVQGTINQPQHF. As DNA, the CDR3 is TGTGCCAGCACCGTCCAAGGGACAATAAATCAGCCCCAGCATTTT.

V usage is TRBV2 and J usage is TRBJ2-2, with D possibly TRBD1 on 5 matching bases. Per germline, CDR1 SNHLY and CDR2 FYNNEI. The CDR3 has 14 amino acids. V gave up 4 bases and J gave up 1 base, with 7 bases separating them. CDR3 region: CASSVRGNTGELFF. CDR3 DNA: TGTGCCAGCAGTGTTAGGGGGAACACCGGGGAGCTGTTTTTT.